A selection of T cell receptor beta chains follows, all from one sample in a study of blood T cell repertoires in COVID-19. Assay: immunoSEQ multiplex PCR; the TCRdb copy retains only in-frame clones and omits some. This sample has about 180,000 clones, with 65% to 90% found just once. Input material: peripheral blood. Source of these receptors: a middle-aged man with active or convalescent COVID-19. The CDR3 runs from the conserved cysteine through the conserved F or W.

V: TRBV14; J: TRBJ2-3; CDR3: CASSPEVTDTQYF
V: TRBV5-6; J: TRBJ2-7; CDR3: CASRELAGALEQYF
V: TRBV19; J: TRBJ2-7; CDR3: CASSRGQGAREQYF
V: TRBV10-2; J: TRBJ1-1; CDR3: CASSVEGFGTEAFF
V: TRBV5-1; J: TRBJ2-7; CDR3: CASSTGRVFSYEQYF
V: TRBV5-1; J: TRBJ1-4; CDR3: CASSPTGLNEKLFF
V: TRBV11-2; J: TRBJ2-3; CDR3: CASSFYRGLGTDTQYF
V: TRBV14; J: TRBJ1-1; CDR3: CASSAQGGYTEAFF
V: TRBV30; J: TRBJ1-4; CDR3: CAWSVGTGRNELFF
V: TRBV7-2; J: TRBJ2-1; CDR3: CASSFQAGGRDEQFF
V: TRBV7-2; J: TRBJ2-1; CDR3: CASSRDLADNEQFF
V: TRBV28; J: TRBJ1-1; CDR3: CASSPTRDRGTEAFF
V: TRBV11-2; J: TRBJ1-1; CDR3: CASSLGQNTEAFF
V: TRBV5-6; J: TRBJ1-2; CDR3: CASSLRRTDNFNYGYTF
V: TRBV2; J: TRBJ2-3; CDR3: CASTRIAGGSDTQYF
V: TRBV7-3; J: TRBJ2-7; CDR3: CASSLTGGGGYEQYF
V: TRBV5-4; J: TRBJ2-5; CDR3: CASSLGDRGQETQYF
V: TRBV7-9; J: TRBJ1-4; CDR3: CASSSWDFSTNEKLFF
V: TRBV7-9; J: TRBJ1-1; CDR3: CASSRFTGDAFF
V: TRBV5-1; J: TRBJ2-5; CDR3: CASSEGGLEETQYF
V: TRBV28; J: TRBJ1-1; CDR3: CASIEHMNTEAFF
V: TRBV7-3; J: TRBJ2-2; CDR3: CASSLMGGVNTGELFF
V: TRBV7-9; J: TRBJ1-4; CDR3: CASSLGQGLFF
V: TRBV6-2/TRBV6-3; J: TRBJ2-7; CDR3: CASSSRQGRSYEQYF
V: TRBV10-2; J: TRBJ1-2; CDR3: CASSQLTGTFYGYTF
V: TRBV28; J: TRBJ2-7; CDR3: CASTTTVSYEQYF
V: TRBV24-1; J: TRBJ2-3; CDR3: CATSEAGTYTDTQYF
V: TRBV30; J: TRBJ1-2; CDR3: CAWRTGYLDGYTF
V: TRBV27; J: TRBJ1-1; CDR3: CASRNRVERAFF
V: TRBV6-5; J: TRBJ2-7; CDR3: CASSRGVEQYF
V: TRBV6-6; J: TRBJ2-6; CDR3: CASRKRLSGANVLTF
V: TRBV5-4; J: TRBJ1-5; CDR3: CASSSDRGTNQPQHF
V: TRBV28; J: TRBJ2-7; CDR3: CASSWGQTYEQYF
V: TRBV4-3; J: TRBJ2-6; CDR3: CASSQDNRAAGANVLTF
V: TRBV6-1; J: TRBJ1-3; CDR3: CASSVVTVSSGNTIYF
V: TRBV11-3; J: TRBJ1-5; CDR3: CASSSRQASNQPQHF
V: TRBV3-1/TRBV3-2; J: TRBJ2-7; CDR3: CASSQAASGYEQYF
V: TRBV5-1; J: TRBJ1-2; CDR3: CASSFTGDYGYTF
V: TRBV29-1; J: TRBJ1-4; CDR3: CSVEGLANEKLFF
V: TRBV18; J: TRBJ2-1; CDR3: CASSPPGAAAYNEQFF
V: TRBV19; J: TRBJ2-3; CDR3: CASSHRVRGTDTQYF
V: TRBV28; J: TRBJ1-5; CDR3: CASSLPPGQSSNQPQHF
V: TRBV7-9; J: TRBJ1-3; CDR3: CASSLSSGNTIYF
V: TRBV5-4; J: TRBJ1-3; CDR3: CASSLWASGGNTIYF
V: TRBV3-1/TRBV3-2; J: TRBJ2-1; CDR3: CACGLARYNEQFF
V: TRBV5-1; J: TRBJ2-7; CDR3: CASSRTGLAYEQYF
V: TRBV7-2; J: TRBJ2-1; CDR3: CASSFLGLYNEQFF
V: TRBV12-3/TRBV12-4; J: TRBJ1-1; CDR3: CASSFSAGTDAFF
V: TRBV6-1; J: TRBJ1-1; CDR3: CASSDRPVNTEAFF